The entry below gives a single T cell receptor (beta chain) sequence along with its context. The CDR3 is 16 amino acids. CDR1 and CDR2 from the germline V gene are SEHNR and FQNEAQ (reference sequence). The V end lost 2 bases, the J end lost 4 bases, and 15 bases lay between the germline ends. The source of the sample is a study of technical replicates of blood from a handful of donors. Assay used: immunoSEQ multiplex PCR; TCRdb lists only in-frame clones, some missing. Among approximately 82,000 clones listed, under 95% were seen once. Sequenced input: T cells isolated from PBMCs. This receptor was identified in a human donor in good health. J is TRBJ2-1 and V is TRBV7-9; D gene unclear. The CDR3 loop reads CASSLLVPVTYNEQFF. Here the CDR3 DNA reads TGTGCCAGCAGCTTACTTGTCCCCGTAACTTACAATGAGCAGTTCTTC.